Sequencing of this T cell receptor (beta chain) was carried out in a study of shared clonotypes between healthy human individuals. General study points: Naive subsets generally exceeded memory subsets in estimated richness. In the sorted subsets, rarefaction showed sequencing was incomplete despite large depth.

Each PCR replicate from the sorted subsets contained about 200 ng DNA, which is 25,000 to 30,000 T cell genomes. Profiled with immunoSEQ multiplex PCR; TCRdb holds only in-frame clones, not every one. The repertoire includes 950,000 to 1,100,000 clones, under 80% of them detected once, and over 1.3% sits in the top ten. Trimming took 1 base from V and 3 from J, leaving 13 bases between them. The V gene's germline CDR1 is KGHSH and CDR2 LQKENI. The CDR3 runs 15 residues. Worth noting for this clone: Its antigen is not identified.

The clonotype was recovered from a man aged 18 to 35 in good health. J is TRBJ2-7 and V is TRBV18; D is undetermined. What was sequenced was memory CD4+ T cells sorted from blood. Subset: CD45RA-negative fraction. The CDR3 DNA reads TGTGCCAGCTCACCACGGCAGCAGGATTTCTACGAGCAGTACTTC. It translates to CASSPRQQDFYEQYF.